This entry features one T cell receptor beta chain sequence. Repertoires were generated with immunoSEQ multiplex PCR, while TCRdb's copy carries only in-frame clones and drops some. There are about 210,000 clones in the sample; around 88% occur only once, and roughly 2.9% lies in the top ten. These data are taken from a study of blood T cell repertoires in COVID-19. This CDR3 region has 16 residues. V lost 3 bases to trimming and J lost 3 bases; unmatched junction nucleotides: 6. From germline, CDR1 is MNHEY and CDR2 SMNVEV (reference sequence). The TCR comes from a man between 45 and 60 years old with active or convalescent COVID-19. V usage is TRBV27 and J usage is TRBJ2-5; 11 bases fit TRBD1. The material sequenced was peripheral blood. The CDR3 reads CASSFIGQGAEETQYF. The CDR3 nucleotides are TGTGCCAGCAGTTTCATAGGACAGGGGGCGGAAGAGACCCAGTACTTC.